Shown below are 30 T cell receptor beta chains from a single sample sequenced in a study of control samples from healthy donors and cancer patients. Assay used: immunoSEQ multiplex PCR; TCRdb lists only in-frame clones, some missing. This table has roughly 100,000 clones, about 88% appearing once. The sample consisted of blood. The receptors originated from a woman aged 45-65 years in good health.

The chain is built from TRBV6-2 or TRBV6-3 and TRBJ2-1; 7 bases line up with TRBD2. This CDR3 spans 14 amino acids. The V and J ends lost 4 bases and 6 bases, in that order; junction bases with no gene match: 6. Per the germline V gene, CDR1 is MNHEY and CDR2 is SVGEGT. CDR3: CASSSTRETNEQFF. In DNA form, the CDR3 reads TGTGCCAGCAGTTCGACGCGGGAGACCAATGAGCAGTTCTTC.

The V call is TRBV28, the J call TRBJ2-2, with 8 bases identical to TRBD1. Germline values: CDR1 MDHEN, CDR2 SYDVKM. CDR3 length: 15 residues. The V and J ends lost 3 bases and 5 bases, in that order; junction bases with no gene match: 5. Written as DNA, the CDR3 is TGTGCCAGCAGTTTCGGGACAGGAGAAACCGGGGAGCTGTTTTTT. Translated: CASSFGTGETGELFF.

This clone was detected a few times. The CDR3 DNA is TGTGCCACCAGCAGAGATGGCGCTAGCAAGGTGGGTGGGCAGTTCTTC. It specifies CATSRDGASKVGGQFF. This sequence joins TRBV15 and TRBJ2-1, with D possibly matching TRBD2 (5 bases). This CDR3 has 16 amino acids. Trimming took off 0 bases at V and 12 bases at J, with 21 bases between the two ends. Germline-derived CDR1 and CDR2 are LNHNV and YYDKDF (reference sequence).

The genes are TRBV5-1 and TRBJ2-7; D remains unclear. Germline assignment: CDR1 SGHRS and CDR2 YFSETQ. The CDR3 is 13 residues long. V was pared by 2 bases and J by 2 bases, with 8 bases between. In nucleotides, the CDR3 is TGCGCCAGCAGCTTTCACGGAACCTACGAGCAGTACTTC. It codes for CASSFHGTYEQYF.

The rearrangement uses TRBV6-6 and TRBJ2-3; 12 nucleotides line up with TRBD2. The CDR3 totals 16 residues. The junction had 4 bases not matched to a gene; V was cut back by 6 bases and J by 0 bases. CDR1 and CDR2 (germline): MNHNY, SVGAGI (reference sequence). DNA for the CDR3: TGTGCCAGCAGACTAGCGGGGGGCCCTAGCACAGATACGCAGTATTTT. This sequence encodes CASRLAGGPSTDTQYF.

This chain connects TRBV10-1 to TRBJ2-7, with D tentatively TRBD1 or TRBD2 (5 bases each). The CDR3 length is 16 residues. The germline V and J ends were trimmed by 4 bases and 5 bases, with 21 bases remaining between them. Germline-derived CDR1 and CDR2 are WNHNN and SYGVQD (reference sequence). CDR3 coding DNA: TGCGCCAGCAGTGGTACATGTATGTCCGGGGACCACGAGCAGTACTTC. Protein product: CASSGTCMSGDHEQYF.

The chain couples TRBV29-1 to TRBJ2-7, with TRBD1 identical over 8 bases. Looked up from germline, CDR1 is SQVTM and CDR2 is ANQGSEA. V dropped 4 bases and J dropped 2; count of bases not matched to a gene: 7. This CDR3 has 14 amino acids. As DNA, the CDR3 is TGCAGCGTTGCTGCGACAGGGGTCCCCTACGAGCAGTACTTC. Its protein product is CSVAATGVPYEQYF.

This clone was seen a single time. The chain is built from TRBV5-1 and TRBJ2-7; 9 bases align to TRBD1. Germline-derived CDR1 and CDR2 are SGHRS and YFSETQ. The V segment lost 2 bases and the J segment 3 bases; nucleotides outside the gene matches: 6. The CDR3 has 15 residues. The CDR3, as DNA: TGCGCCAGCAGCTTCGAAGGGACAGGGAACTACGAGCAGTACTTC. This encodes CASSFEGTGNYEQYF.

The chain uses TRBV6-6 and TRBJ2-2, with 8 bases that match TRBD1. The CDR3 length is 15 residues. Germline CDR1 is MNHNY and CDR2 is SVGAGI (reference sequence). Trimming removed 6 bases from V and 7 bases from J; junction bases left unmatched: 10. CDR3 in DNA: TGTGCCAGCAGGGATACAGGGGGACTTGGCGGGGAGCTGTTTTTT. This encodes CASRDTGGLGGELFF.

V is TRBV25-1 and J is TRBJ2-2; possibly TRBD1 for D (5 bases). The ends were cut back, 8 bases at V and 5 bases at J, with 12 bases in the middle. Germline CDR1 is MGHDK and CDR2 is SYGVNS. The CDR3 has 13 residues. In nucleotides, the CDR3 is TGTGCCAGCCAGGGTCTCCAAACCGGGGAGCTGTTTTTT. This gives the protein CASQGLQTGELFF.

The chain recombines TRBV29-1 with TRBJ1-1, with a weak D call TRBD1 (5 bases). Per the germline V gene, CDR1 is SQVTM and CDR2 is ANQGSEA. The CDR3 is made up of 14 amino acids. V gave up 6 bases and J gave up 0 bases, with 14 bases separating them. CDR3 loop: CSVDMGGMNTEAFF. For the CDR3, the DNA is TGCAGCGTAGACATGGGGGGAATGAACACTGAAGCTTTCTTT.

V is TRBV27 and J is TRBJ2-3, with 7 bases that match TRBD1. Trimming took 5 bases from V and 5 from J; bases not matched to a gene: 13. Germline CDR1 is MNHEY and CDR2 is SMNVEV (reference sequence). The CDR3 runs 16 residues. Here the CDR3 DNA reads TGTGCCAGCAGTACCTATAGACAGGGTCCGGGAGATACGCAGTATTTT. It is translated as CASSTYRQGPGDTQYF.

The chain employs TRBV18 and TRBJ1-6, with 9 bases identical to TRBD1. The J segment lost 9 bases and the V segment lost 2 bases, leaving 8 bases of the junction unmatched. CDR1 and CDR2 from the germline V gene are KGHSH and LQKENI. There are 16 residues in the CDR3. Here the CDR3 reads CASSPMEGQGASPLHF. The CDR3 DNA follows: TGTGCCAGCTCACCAATGGAGGGACAGGGAGCTTCACCCCTCCACTTT.

This chain connects TRBV2 to TRBJ1-2; D gene uncertain. This CDR3 spans 13 amino acids. Germline CDR1 SNHLY, CDR2 FYNNEI. Deletions cut 0 bases from V and 6 bases from J, with 8 bases between. The CDR3 sequence: CASSEALWDGYTF. Written as DNA, the CDR3 is TGTGCCAGCAGTGAAGCGCTCTGGGATGGCTACACCTTC.

V is TRBV6-1 and J is TRBJ1-4, with D uncertain. V was cut by 3 bases and J by 0 bases, with 5 bases left in between. The germline V gene has CDR1 MNHNS and CDR2 SASEGT. CDR3 size: 14 residues. DNA of the CDR3: TGTGCCAGCAGTGAGCAGACAACTAATGAAAAACTGTTTTTT. Protein: CASSEQTTNEKLFF.

V gene TRBV27 combines with J gene TRBJ1-1; 9 bases are shared with TRBD1. This CDR3 has 14 amino acids. Germline-derived CDR1 and CDR2 are MNHEY and SMNVEV (reference sequence). Trimming cost V 6 bases and J 7 bases; bases outside gene matches: 9. The CDR3 reads CASRPVTGGSEAFF. The CDR3 DNA is TGTGCCAGCAGGCCTGTGACAGGGGGGAGTGAAGCTTTCTTT.

This chain joins TRBV5-4 and TRBJ1-1, with 8 nucleotides matching TRBD1. V was pared by 4 bases and J by 1 base, with 6 bases of the junction left unmatched. CDR1 and CDR2 from the germline V gene are SGHNT and YYREEE (reference sequence). The length of the CDR3 is 15 residues. The CDR3 sequence is CASSTAGTGNTEAFF. Here the CDR3 DNA reads TGTGCCAGCAGCACGGCCGGGACAGGGAACACTGAAGCTTTCTTT.

The chain combines TRBV5-6 with TRBJ1-6, with TRBD1 as a possible D gene (5 bases). In germline, CDR1 is SGHDT, CDR2 YYEEEE. The CDR3 contains 13 residues. V was pared by 4 bases and J by 10 bases, with 12 bases between. CDR3: CASSSRVDSPLHF. The CDR3 coding sequence is TGTGCCAGCAGCAGCAGGGTGGACTCACCCCTCCACTTT.

This rearrangement joins TRBV5-8 to TRBJ2-2; perhaps TRBD1 as D (6 bases). V dropped 6 bases and J dropped 1 base, with 10 bases sitting between them. Germline assignment: CDR1 SGHTS and CDR2 YDEGEE. CDR3 length equals 14 residues. In DNA, the CDR3 is TGTGCCAGCACCAAAGGGGGGAACACCGGGGAGCTGTTTTTT. This encodes CASTKGGNTGELFF.

The rearrangement links TRBV11-2 to TRBJ1-2; unclear D gene. CDR3 length equals 12 residues. Germline V gene lookup returns CDR1 SGHAT and CDR2 FQNNGV. Trimming left V 1 base short and J 4 bases short, with 4 bases between. The CDR3 DNA is TGTGCCAGCAGCTTAGGGGTCTATGGCTACACCTTC. It translates to CASSLGVYGYTF.

The CDR3 DNA sequence: TGTGCCACCAGCAGAGATCCGACAGAAGGCCAAGAGACCCAGTACTTC. Its protein product is CATSRDPTEGQETQYF. The J gene is TRBJ2-5, the V gene TRBV15, with D tentatively TRBD1 (5 bases). CDR1 LNHNV and CDR2 YYDKDF come from the germline V gene (reference sequence). CDR3 length: 16 amino acids. Trimming took 0 bases from V and 1 from J, leaving 12 bases between them.

This rearrangement joins TRBV7-2 to TRBJ1-2; TRBD1 agrees at 8 bases. After removal of 3 bases from V and 5 bases from J, the junction contained 11 bases not matched to a gene. CDR1 and CDR2 (germline): SGHTA, FQGNSA. This CDR3 contains 16 residues. CDR3 in DNA: TGTGCCAGCAGCTTTAAGTCAGGGGGCCAGGCGTATGGCTACACCTTC. This translates into CASSFKSGGQAYGYTF.

V and J are TRBV19 and TRBJ1-4, with TRBD1 identical over 11 bases. The germline CDR1 and CDR2 sequences are LNHDA and SQIVND (reference sequence). The CDR3 is made up of 16 amino acids. J gave up 8 bases and V 4 bases, and 9 bases lay outside the gene matches. This chain's CDR3 is CASSTRDRGYVEKLFF. CDR3 DNA sequence: TGTGCCAGTAGTACCCGGGACAGGGGGTACGTGGAAAAACTGTTTTTT. Based on the CDR3 plus reference TRBV19 and TRBJ1-4, the full variable domain is DGGITQSPKYLFRKEGQNVTLSCEQNLNHDAMYWYRQDPGQGLRLIYYSQIVNDFQKGDIAEGYSVSREKKESFPLTVTSAQKNPTAFYLCASSTRDRGYVEKLFFGSGTQLSVL.

This sequence joins TRBV7-2 and TRBJ1-5; 9 nucleotides agree with TRBD1. This CDR3 comprises 16 residues. The V gene's germline CDR1 is SGHTA and CDR2 FQGNSA. J gave up 7 bases and V 2 bases, and 9 bases lay outside the gene matches. The CDR3 spells CASSLRRDRVGQPQHF. CDR3 nucleotide sequence: TGTGCCAGCAGCTTAAGGCGGGACAGGGTAGGACAGCCCCAGCATTTT.

V and J are TRBV6-4 and TRBJ1-1, with a possible D match to TRBD1 (5 bases). CDR3 length: 14 amino acids. Per the germline V gene, CDR1 is MRHNA and CDR2 is SNTAGT. The V gene lost 6 bases and the J gene lost 6 bases, with 17 bases spanning the gap. CDR3 DNA sequence: TGTGCCAGCAGCGAAGGGGCGAACTCCGCTGAAGCTTTCTTT. This translates into CASSEGANSAEAFF.

As regards this clone: A read error may account for a junction end that differs from germline. The chain joins TRBV5-5 to TRBJ2-7; a possible D gene is TRBD2 (5 bases). This CDR3 is 15 amino acids long. CDR1 SGHKS and CDR2 YYEKEE come from the germline V gene (reference sequence). CDR3 protein: CASNLALSGLYEQYF. The CDR3 nucleotides are TGTGCCAGCAACTTGGCCCTGAGCGGCCTATACGAGCAGTACTTC.

The rearrangement joins TRBV19 to TRBJ2-2; D might be TRBD2 (6 bases). Germline V gives CDR1 LNHDA, CDR2 SQIVND (reference sequence). V was trimmed by 3 bases and J by 1 base, leaving 18 bases between them. This CDR3 has 18 amino acids. In DNA, the CDR3 is TGTGCCAGTAGTATCGGCACCTGGGCTAGCGAGAACACCGGGGAGCTGTTTTTT. Encoded protein: CASSIGTWASENTGELFF.

The V gene is TRBV21-1, the J gene TRBJ1-4; the table names TRBD1, a call not compared with the DNA. TRBV21-1 is a pseudogene segment. This CDR3 is built from 15 residues. DNA of the CDR3: TGTGCCAGCAGCAAAGGGGGTCGGGCAGGGCCTAAACTGTTTTTT. Its translation is CASSKGGRAGPKLFF.

The J gene is TRBJ2-3, the V gene TRBV28; D may be TRBD1 (6 bases). With 8 bases removed from V and 5 bases from J, the gap between germline ends came to 20 bases. The CDR3 loop spans 15 amino acids. Germline CDR1 reads MDHEN; CDR2 reads SYDVKM. The CDR3 here is CASPPLQGRGDTQYF. The CDR3 DNA reads as TGTGCCAGCCCCCCCCTCCAGGGGAGAGGAGATACGCAGTATTTT.

The chain carries TRBV2 and TRBJ2-5, with 9 bases matching TRBD2. In germline, CDR1 is SNHLY, CDR2 FYNNEI. V gave up 5 bases and J gave up 2 bases; unmatched junction bases: 6. This CDR3 spans 15 amino acids. CDR3 sequence: CASSYQRGVQETQYF. The CDR3 DNA is TGTGCCAGCAGTTACCAGCGGGGGGTACAAGAGACCCAGTACTTC. Variable domain in full (rest from reference TRBV2 and TRBJ2-5): EPEVTQTPSHQVTQMGQEVILRCVPISNHLYFYWYRQILGQKVEFLVSFYNNEISEKSEIFDDQFSVERPDGSNFTLKIRSTKLEDSAMYFCASSYQRGVQETQYFGPGTRLLVL.